This T cell receptor (beta chain) derives from a study of identical twins. Overall study results and limits: Twins' surplus sharing was weaker for beta out-of-frame sequences. Invariant T cells like MAIT and iNKT could partly confound the zero-insertion analyses.

Healthy Caucasians alone served as donors. This clonotype was seen a few times. Its matching antigen is unknown. Unique molecular identifiers were in the cDNA, with template-switch universal primer binding. TCRdb re-derived calls from the 5' RACE reads in MiXCR, one entry per CDR3 protein. Of fewer than 350,000 distinct CDR3 sequences detected, under 9% appear once; the ten largest clones hold around 2.1%. CDR1 is MNHNS, CDR2 SASEGT, per germline. J lost 6 bases, V lost 6 bases, and 10 bases had no gene match. CDR3 length: 15 amino acids. These data were also reused for a study on yellow fever vaccine responses in identical twins.

The chain employs TRBV6-1 and TRBJ2-3; 9 bases match TRBD2. The TCR originated in a woman between 18 and 29 years old in good health. The sequencing input was memory (CD45RO+) T cells sorted from blood. The CDR3, as DNA: TGTGCCAGCAGGGATAGCGGGAGAGGCGGGGATACGCAGTATTTT. Translating it yields CASRDSGRGGDTQYF.